What follows is one TCR beta chain and its context. CDR3 size: 15 residues. Trimming took 6 bases from V and 2 from J; bases not matched to a gene: 8. TCRdb fed the 5' RACE reads into MiXCR, producing one record per CDR3 protein. The sample consists of 350,000 to 450,000 distinct CDR3 sequences, approximately 15% of them appearing once. The source of the sample is a study of T-cell memory formation after mild COVID-19. Looking at the study overall: The two donors had largely donor-specific TCR clusters.

The material sequenced was PBMCs or a T cell subset sorted from them (not recorded which). J is TRBJ2-3 and V is TRBV12-3 or TRBV12-4; 7 nucleotides align to TRBD2. This receptor was obtained from a young man who had mild COVID-19 (a few samples of this study predate the infection). Cell type and time point are not known. This CDR3 is CASRREGLDTDTQYF. The CDR3 DNA sequence: TGTGCCAGCAGGAGGGAGGGGCTAGACACAGATACGCAGTATTTT.